This T cell receptor (beta chain) was sequenced for a study of T cell responses to AZD1222 COVID-19 vaccine. Study-wide results and caveats: Reports say nearly half of spike-specific TCRs go after unmutated variant regions. Baseline seropositives among AZD1222 recipients totaled only five to seven. Females made up more of the donors, who were largely white British, and clonal diversity may have come out too low.

Per the germline V gene, CDR1 is SNHLY and CDR2 is FYNNEI. V was shortened by 6 bases and J by 0 bases, with 18 bases between the two germline ends. The CDR3 contains 18 residues. Regarding this clone: The antigen remains undetermined.

Profiling relied on immunoSEQ multiplex PCR, and the TCRdb table lists in-frame clones only, not all of them. The sample holds around 130,000 clones, about 86% seen once. The origin of this receptor is an adult in good health. J is TRBJ1-6 and V is TRBV2; D may be TRBD1 (6 bases). The sequenced sample was peripheral blood, obtained on day 0 of AZD1222 vaccination. CDR3 in DNA: TGTGCCAGCAGACTGAGGCCGGGACACAGCTCCTATAATTCACCCCTCCACTTT. Translating gives CASRLRPGHSSYNSPLHF.